The 7 T cell receptor beta chains reported below all come from one sample, sequenced in a study of blood T cell repertoires in COVID-19. Clones were read by immunoSEQ multiplex PCR, and TCRdb kept only the in-frame ones, dropping some. Found here are some 300,000 clones, around 90% of them singletons; the top ten hold 1% to 1.5%. Specimen: peripheral blood. All receptors come from a man aged 65 to 85 with acute or convalescent COVID-19.

The V and J genes are TRBV5-1 and TRBJ2-5; 9 positions agree with TRBD1. Germline CDR1 reads SGHRS; CDR2 reads YFSETQ. V shed 5 bases, J shed 5 bases, and the junction held 7 bases outside the gene matches. The CDR3 is 14 amino acids. CDR3 loop: CASRIAGTGETQYF. CDR3 coding DNA: TGCGCCAGCAGAATTGCCGGGACAGGGGAGACCCAGTACTTC.

V usage is TRBV5-4 and J usage is TRBJ2-3, with D unclear. Germline lookup yields CDR1 SGHNT and CDR2 YYREEE (reference sequence). Trimming shortened V by 3 bases and J by 6 bases, and 8 bases separated the two germline ends. CDR3 size: 12 residues. CDR3 nucleotides: TGTGCCAGCAGCTACCGGTGGGATACGCAGTATTTT. This translates into CASSYRWDTQYF.

The chain combines TRBV5-1 with TRBJ2-1; the D gene is possibly TRBD2 (6 bases). Germline loops: CDR1 SGHRS, CDR2 YFSETQ. There are 16 residues in the CDR3. Between the trimmed V and J ends, which lost 3 bases and 8 bases, there was a span of 21 bases. This chain's CDR3 is CASSSEGGRVPYEQFF. CDR3 nucleotides: TGCGCCAGCAGCTCGGAGGGAGGACGAGTTCCGTATGAGCAGTTCTTC. Variable domain in full (rest from reference TRBV5-1 and TRBJ2-1): KAGVTQTPRYLIKTRGQQVTLSCSPISGHRSVSWYQQTPGQGLQFLFEYFSETQRNKGNFPGRFSGRQFSNSRSEMNVSTLELGDSALYLCASSSEGGRVPYEQFFGPGTRLTVL.

The V call is TRBV7-8, the J call TRBJ2-1; TRBD1 aligns across 10 bases. Germline lookup yields CDR1 SGHVS and CDR2 FQNEAQ. V shed 5 bases, J shed 8 bases, and the junction held 6 bases outside the gene matches. The CDR3 spans 14 residues. The CDR3 reads CASSLGQGLDEQFF. In DNA, the CDR3 is TGTGCCAGCAGCCTGGGACAGGGGCTCGATGAGCAGTTCTTC. Drawing the rest from reference TRBV7-8 and TRBJ2-1, the complete variable domain is GAGVSQSPRYKVAKRGQDVALRCDPISGHVSLFWYQQALGQGPEFLTYFQNEAQLDKSGLPSDRFFAERPEGSVSTLKIQRTQQEDSAVYLCASSLGQGLDEQFFGPGTRLTVL.

The chain links TRBV6-5 to TRBJ2-5; TRBD1 matches at 7 bases. CDR3 size: 15 residues. With 6 bases clipped from V and 0 bases from J, the junction kept 7 bases outside the gene matches. CDR1 MNHEY and CDR2 SVGAGI come from the germline V gene. CDR3: CASSPGQLYQETQYF. The CDR3, as DNA: TGTGCCAGCAGCCCGGGACAGTTGTACCAAGAGACCCAGTACTTC.

This clone came up once. V gene TRBV7-9 combines with J gene TRBJ2-7, with 8 bases aligning to TRBD1. The J segment lost 7 bases and the V segment lost 5 bases, leaving 1 base of the junction unmatched. CDR1 and CDR2 (germline): SEHNR, FQNEAQ (reference sequence). The CDR3 consists of 11 residues. CDR3 nucleotide sequence: TGTGCCAGCAGCCGGGACAGGGAGCAGTACTTC. It translates to CASSRDREQYF. The whole variable domain, filled in from reference TRBV7-9 and TRBJ2-7, reads DTGVSQNPRHKITKRGQNVTFRCDPISEHNRLYWYRQTLGQGPEFLTYFQNEAQLEKSRLLSDRFSAERPKGSFSTLEIQRTEQGDSAMYLCASSRDREQYFGPGTRLTVT.

The CDR3, as DNA: TGTGCCAGCAGAATCCCCGGCCCTAGCTCCTACGAGCAGTACTTC. As protein: CASRIPGPSSYEQYF. This chain connects TRBV6-5 to TRBJ2-7; D ambiguous. This CDR3 is built from 15 residues. Trimming cost V 6 bases and J 0 bases, with 15 bases left between them. The germline CDR1 and CDR2 sequences are MNHEY and SVGAGI.